This T cell receptor (beta chain) originates from a study of T cell responses to AZD1222 COVID-19 vaccine. V gave up 7 bases and J gave up 1 base, with 10 bases separating them. The germline V gene encodes CDR1 ENHRY and CDR2 SYGVKD. The CDR3 is 13 amino acids. The method was immunoSEQ multiplex PCR; TCRdb's version includes in-frame clones alone and lacks a portion of them. The data show about 110,000 clones, about nine tenths seen once. This sequence originates from an adult in good health. The specimen was peripheral blood, collected on day 0 of MenACWY control vaccination. The chain uses TRBV10-3 and TRBJ1-1, with D tentatively TRBD1 (6 bases). Written as DNA, the CDR3 is TGTGCCATCAAGCTACAGGGGAACACTGAAGCTTTCTTT. Its protein is CAIKLQGNTEAFF.